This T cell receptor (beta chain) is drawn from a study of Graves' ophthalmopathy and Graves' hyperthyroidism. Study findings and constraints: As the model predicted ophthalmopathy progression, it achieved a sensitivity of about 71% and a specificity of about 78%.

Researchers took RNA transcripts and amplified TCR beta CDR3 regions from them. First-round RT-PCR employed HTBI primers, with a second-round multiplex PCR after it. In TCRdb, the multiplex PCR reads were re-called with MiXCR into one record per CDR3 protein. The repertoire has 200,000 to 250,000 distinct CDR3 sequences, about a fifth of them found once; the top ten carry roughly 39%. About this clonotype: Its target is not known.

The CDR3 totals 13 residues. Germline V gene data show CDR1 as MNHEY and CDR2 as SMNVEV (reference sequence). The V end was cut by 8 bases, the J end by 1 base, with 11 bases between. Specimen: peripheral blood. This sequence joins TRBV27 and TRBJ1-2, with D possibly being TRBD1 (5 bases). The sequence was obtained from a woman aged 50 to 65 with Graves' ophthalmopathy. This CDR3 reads CASRGPNNYGYTF. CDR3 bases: TGTGCCAGCCGGGGCCCTAATAACTATGGCTACACCTTC.